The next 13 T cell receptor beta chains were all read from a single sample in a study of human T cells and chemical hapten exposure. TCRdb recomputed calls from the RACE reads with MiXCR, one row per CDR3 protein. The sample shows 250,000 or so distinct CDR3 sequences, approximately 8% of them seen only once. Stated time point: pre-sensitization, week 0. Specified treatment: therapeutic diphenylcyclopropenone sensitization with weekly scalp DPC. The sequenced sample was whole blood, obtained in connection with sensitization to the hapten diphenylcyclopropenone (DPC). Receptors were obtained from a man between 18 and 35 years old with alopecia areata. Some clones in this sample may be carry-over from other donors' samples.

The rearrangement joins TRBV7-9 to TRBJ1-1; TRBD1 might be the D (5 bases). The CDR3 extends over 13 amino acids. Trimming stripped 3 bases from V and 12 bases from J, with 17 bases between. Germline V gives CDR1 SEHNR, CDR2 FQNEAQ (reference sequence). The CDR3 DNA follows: TGTGCCAGCAGCTTTCAGGGTTGGGGAGAAACTTTCTTT. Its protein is CASSFQGWGETFF.

In DNA form, the CDR3 reads TGTGCCAGCAGCTTAGGAGGGGTGAACAATCAGCCCCAGCATTTT. Translated, it gives CASSLGGVNNQPQHF. This rearrangement joins TRBV7-2 to TRBJ1-5; the D gene is possibly TRBD1 (5 bases). The germline V and J ends were trimmed by 1 base and 3 bases, with 10 bases remaining between them. The V gene's germline CDR1 is SGHTA and CDR2 FQGNSA. The CDR3 has 15 amino acids. The full variable domain, with the rest looked up from reference TRBV7-2 and TRBJ1-5, is GAGVSQSPSNKVTEKGKDVELRCDPISGHTALYWYRQSLGQGLEFLIYFQGNSAPDKSGLPSDRFSAERTGGSVSTLTIQRTQQEDSAVYLCASSLGGVNNQPQHFGDGTRLSIL.

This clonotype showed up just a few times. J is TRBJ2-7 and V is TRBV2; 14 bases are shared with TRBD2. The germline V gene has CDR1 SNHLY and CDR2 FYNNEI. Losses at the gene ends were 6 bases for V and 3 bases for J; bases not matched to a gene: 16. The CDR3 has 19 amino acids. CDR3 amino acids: CASSDGGLAGVFFNYEQYV. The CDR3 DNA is TGTGCCAGCAGCGACGGGGGACTAGCGGGGGTGTTCTTTAACTACGAGCAGTACGTC.

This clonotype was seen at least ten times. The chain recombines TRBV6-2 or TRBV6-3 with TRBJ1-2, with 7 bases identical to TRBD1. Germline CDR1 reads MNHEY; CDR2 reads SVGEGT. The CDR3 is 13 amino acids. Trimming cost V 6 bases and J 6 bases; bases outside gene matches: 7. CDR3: CASRLTGFHGYTF. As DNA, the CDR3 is TGTGCCAGCAGATTGACAGGGTTTCATGGCTACACCTTC.

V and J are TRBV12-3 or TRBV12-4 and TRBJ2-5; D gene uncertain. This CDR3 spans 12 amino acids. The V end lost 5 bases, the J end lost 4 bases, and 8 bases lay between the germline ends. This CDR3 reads CASSASPETQYF. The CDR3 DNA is TGTGCCAGCAGTGCCTCACCAGAGACCCAGTACTTC.

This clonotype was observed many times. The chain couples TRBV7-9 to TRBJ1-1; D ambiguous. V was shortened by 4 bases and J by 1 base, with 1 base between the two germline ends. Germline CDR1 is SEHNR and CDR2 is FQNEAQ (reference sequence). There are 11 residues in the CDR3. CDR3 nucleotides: TGTGCCAGCAGCTGGAACACTGAAGCTTTCTTT. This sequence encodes CASSWNTEAFF.

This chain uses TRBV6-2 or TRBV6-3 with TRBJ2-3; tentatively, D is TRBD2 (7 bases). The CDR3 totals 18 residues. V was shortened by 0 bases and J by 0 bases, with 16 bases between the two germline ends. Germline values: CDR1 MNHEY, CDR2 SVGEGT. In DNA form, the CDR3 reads TGTGCCAGCAGTTACTCGATTTCCGGCGGGGGCAGCACAGATACGCAGTATTTT. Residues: CASSYSISGGGSTDTQYF.

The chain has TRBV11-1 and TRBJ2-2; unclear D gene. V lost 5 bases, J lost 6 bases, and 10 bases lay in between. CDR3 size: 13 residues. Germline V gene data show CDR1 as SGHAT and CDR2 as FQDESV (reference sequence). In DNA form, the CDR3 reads TGTGCCAGCAGCCTACAAGAGGCCGGGGAGCTGTTTTTT. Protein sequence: CASSLQEAGELFF.

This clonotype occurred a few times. CDR3 in amino acids: CSARAGAEQYV. In DNA form, the CDR3 reads TGCAGTGCTAGGGCAGGGGCCGAGCAGTACGTC. V usage is TRBV20-1 and J usage is TRBJ2-7, with D maybe TRBD1 (6 bases). CDR3 length: 11 amino acids. V lost 3 bases and J 6 bases, leaving 9 bases between the germline ends. The germline gives CDR1 DFQATT, CDR2 SNEGSKA (reference sequence).

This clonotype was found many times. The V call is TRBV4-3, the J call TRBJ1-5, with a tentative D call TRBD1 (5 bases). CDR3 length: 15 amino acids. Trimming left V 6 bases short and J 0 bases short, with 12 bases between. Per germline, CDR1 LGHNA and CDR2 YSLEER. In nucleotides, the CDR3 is TGCGCCAGCAGTGAAAGAAGGGGTAGCAATCAGCCCCAGCATTTT. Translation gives CASSERRGSNQPQHF.

CDR3 sequence: CASSSGQGQAEQYF. CDR3 bases: TGCGCCAGCAGCTCCGGACAGGGTCAGGCGGAGCAGTACTTC. V and J are TRBV5-1 and TRBJ2-7; 8 bases fit TRBD1. V lost 3 bases to trimming and J lost 7 bases; unmatched junction nucleotides: 9. Germline CDR1 SGHRS, CDR2 YFSETQ. The CDR3 is 14 residues long.

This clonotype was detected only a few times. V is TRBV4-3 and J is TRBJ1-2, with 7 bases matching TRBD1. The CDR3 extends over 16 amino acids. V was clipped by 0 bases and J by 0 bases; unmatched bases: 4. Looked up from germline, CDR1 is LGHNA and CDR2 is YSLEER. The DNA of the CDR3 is TGCGCCAGCAGCCAAGACTCGACAGGGACTAACTATGGCTACACCTTC. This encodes CASSQDSTGTNYGYTF.

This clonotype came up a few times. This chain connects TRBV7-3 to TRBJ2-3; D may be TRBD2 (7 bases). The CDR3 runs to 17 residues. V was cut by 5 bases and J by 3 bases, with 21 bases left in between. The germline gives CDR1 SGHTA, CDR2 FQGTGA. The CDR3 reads CASSLHGGALGTDTQYF. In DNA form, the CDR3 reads TGTGCCAGCAGCCTCCATGGGGGGGCCTTGGGGACAGATACGCAGTATTTT. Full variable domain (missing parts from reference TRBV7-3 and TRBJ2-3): GAGVSQTPSNKVTEKGKYVELRCDPISGHTALYWYRQSLGQGPEFLIYFQGTGAADDSGLPNDRFFAVRPEGSVSTLKIQRTERGDSAVYLCASSLHGGALGTDTQYFGPGTRLTVL.